This passage covers 26 T cell receptor beta chains from one sample sequenced in a study of spatial heterogeneity in lung cancer (dated by TCRdb to the late 2010s). What the time point label conveys for this sample: sample taken at primary tumor resection. For TCR sequencing, whole RNA was extracted from tumor and nontumor lung tissue, or from cryopreserved PBMC samples, and no cell sorting was done. Library generation was performed with 5' RACE. The sequencer listed for this sample is NextSeq 500. TCRdb ran its own pipeline on the public reads, namely fastp trimming at Q25 and MiXCR clone calling, and kept in-frame beta chains. Every CDR3 protein is listed once, alongside the most common genes and DNA of its rows. The sample yields about 50,000 distinct CDR3 sequences; 6.5% to 8% were counted once. The ten largest make up about 13% of the sample. This specimen was PBMCs, taken at surgery. These receptors were taken from a female donor with early-stage non-small cell lung cancer.

This clonotype has a count of ten or more. This rearrangement joins TRBV6-5 to TRBJ1-2; 7 bases align to TRBD1. The CDR3 runs 13 residues. J gave up 3 bases and V 3 bases, and 1 base lay outside the gene matches. Germline assignment: CDR1 MNHEY and CDR2 SVGAGI. CDR3 DNA sequence: TGTGCCAGCAGTTATACAGGGGACTATGGCTACACCTTC. Protein product: CASSYTGDYGYTF.

This clonotype has a handful of counts. The chain employs TRBV7-2 and TRBJ1-2; maybe TRBD1 (6 bases). CDR3 length: 12 amino acids. Germline CDR1 is SGHTA and CDR2 is FQGNSA. V was trimmed by 7 bases and J by 4 bases, leaving 10 bases between them. The CDR3 sequence is CASNDRSYGYTF. In DNA, the CDR3 is TGTGCCAGCAACGACAGGAGCTATGGCTACACCTTC.

This sequence joins TRBV9 and TRBJ2-2; 12 bases align to TRBD2. V lost 4 bases and J lost 0; bases outside the gene matches: 7. This CDR3 comprises 18 residues. CDR1 is SGDLS and CDR2 is YYNGEE in the germline V gene. The chain's CDR3 is CASSLRTSGAANTGELFF. The CDR3, as DNA: TGTGCCAGCAGCTTACGGACTAGCGGGGCTGCGAACACCGGGGAGCTGTTTTTT.

This chain links TRBV2 with TRBJ1-4, with D hard to call. The CDR3 runs to 14 residues. Trimming removed 2 bases at V and 2 bases at J, with 6 bases between. In germline, CDR1 is SNHLY, CDR2 FYNNEI. DNA of the CDR3: TGTGCCAGCAGTGAAAGACGGACTAATGAAAAACTGTTTTTT. Translating it yields CASSERRTNEKLFF.

Many counts were recorded for this clonotype. The rearrangement links TRBV5-6 to TRBJ2-2; D tentatively reads TRBD1 or TRBD2 (5 bases each). This CDR3 spans 15 amino acids. Germline assignment: CDR1 SGHDT and CDR2 YYEEEE. Trimming took off 3 bases at V and 6 bases at J, with 15 bases between the two ends. CDR3 in DNA: TGTGCCAGCAGCTACGGGACGGGGAATCCCGGGGAGCTGTTTTTT. Its protein product is CASSYGTGNPGELFF. Together with reference TRBV5-6 and TRBJ2-2, the CDR3 gives the full variable domain: DAGVTQSPTHLIKTRGQQVTLRCSPKSGHDTVSWYQQALGQGPQFIFQYYEEEERQRGNFPDRFSGHQFPNYSSELNVNALLLGDSALYLCASSYGTGNPGELFFGEGSRLTVL.

The genes are TRBV4-2 and TRBJ1-5, with TRBD1 matching 10 bases. CDR1 is LGHNA, CDR2 YNFKEQ, per germline. V gave up 4 bases and J gave up 3 bases; unmatched junction bases: 12. This CDR3 spans 18 amino acids. The CDR3 region has the DNA TGTGCCAGCAGCCCAAACTGGGACAGGGGAGGATACAATCAGCCCCAGCATTTT. Translated, it gives CASSPNWDRGGYNQPQHF.

This chain uses TRBV7-2 with TRBJ1-6; D ambiguous. CDR3 size: 17 residues. Germline CDR1 and CDR2: SGHTA and FQGNSA. Trimming took off 5 bases at V and 6 bases at J, with 20 bases between the two ends. Written as DNA, the CDR3 is TGTGCCAGCAGCCCGATGTTCGGGTATGGTTCTAATTCACCCCTCCACTTT. This sequence encodes CASSPMFGYGSNSPLHF.

This clonotype appeared a single time. The chain carries TRBV12-3 or TRBV12-4 and TRBJ1-2; D gene ambiguous. Trimming removed 1 base at V and 4 bases at J, with 10 bases between. This CDR3 is 14 amino acids long. The CDR3 nucleotides are TGTGCCAGCAGTTTAGTTAATGGGTCCTATGGCTACACCTTC. Its translation is CASSLVNGSYGYTF.

The chain combines TRBV30 with TRBJ1-5, with 10 bases that match TRBD1. This CDR3 spans 14 amino acids. V dropped 3 bases and J dropped 15; count of bases not matched to a gene: 14. Germline CDR1 is GTSNPN and CDR2 is SVGIG (reference sequence). The CDR3 sequence is CAWSEGITGTGVHF. In DNA form, the CDR3 reads TGTGCCTGGAGCGAAGGAATTACCGGGACAGGGGTGCATTTT.

The V call is TRBV29-1, the J call TRBJ1-2, with TRBD1 matching over 8 bases. Germline loops: CDR1 SQVTM, CDR2 ANQGSEA. CDR3 length: 15 residues. With V trimmed by 4 bases and J by 4 bases, 11 bases remained unmatched. CDR3 region: CSVVLHDRGIYGYTF. DNA for the CDR3: TGCAGCGTTGTGTTGCATGACAGGGGAATCTATGGCTACACCTTC.

This clonotype was counted between two and nine times. CDR3 DNA: TGCAGCGTTGAGTTGGGGACTAGCGGAAATCCCTACGAGCAGTACTTC. Translated, it gives CSVELGTSGNPYEQYF. The gene calls are TRBV29-1 and TRBJ2-7, with TRBD2 matching over 11 bases. Germline CDR1 SQVTM, CDR2 ANQGSEA. The length of the CDR3 is 16 residues. The trim removed 3 bases at V and 2 bases at J, leaving 9 bases unmatched.

This clonotype occurred a few times. V gene TRBV7-2 combines with J gene TRBJ1-2; D ambiguous. CDR1 and CDR2 from the germline V gene are SGHTA and FQGNSA. The V end lost 5 bases, the J end lost 2 bases, and 15 bases lay between the germline ends. The CDR3 has 15 amino acids. The CDR3 is CASSPRWGSNYGYTF. The DNA for the CDR3 is TGTGCCAGCAGCCCTAGGTGGGGATCCAACTATGGCTACACCTTC. Full variable domain (remainder filled in from reference TRBV7-2 and TRBJ1-2): GAGVSQSPSNKVTEKGKDVELRCDPISGHTALYWYRQSLGQGLEFLIYFQGNSAPDKSGLPSDRFSAERTGGSVSTLTIQRTQQEDSAVYLCASSPRWGSNYGYTFGSGTRLTVV.

This clonotype appeared a few times. The V and J genes are TRBV12-3 or TRBV12-4 and TRBJ2-2, with 7 bases matching TRBD1. CDR3 size: 14 residues. J gave up 6 bases and V 6 bases, and 7 bases lay outside the gene matches. The CDR3 DNA follows: TGTGCCAGCAGCTTCCGAGGGGGCTCCGGGGAGCTGTTTTTT. This gives the protein CASSFRGGSGELFF.

This clonotype was seen at least ten times. The chain employs TRBV6-6 and TRBJ2-3, with TRBD2 matching 8 bases. CDR1 MNHNY and CDR2 SVGAGI come from the germline V gene (reference sequence). The CDR3 spans 16 residues. V lost 6 bases, J lost 0 bases, and 8 bases stayed unmatched. CDR3 loop: CASRLAASLSTDTQYF. CDR3 nucleotides: TGTGCCAGCAGACTAGCGGCCTCCCTTAGCACAGATACGCAGTATTTT.

This clonotype was picked up a small number of times. The chain uses TRBV27 and TRBJ2-7; 8 bases fit TRBD2. V shed 5 bases, J shed 2 bases, and the junction held 8 bases outside the gene matches. Germline CDR1 is MNHEY and CDR2 is SMNVEV (reference sequence). This CDR3 region has 15 residues. CDR3 sequence (DNA): TGTGCCAGCAGTCAGCCCGGGACTAGGGCCTACGAGCAGTACTTC. It encodes CASSQPGTRAYEQYF.

This clonotype was counted at least ten times. The chain employs TRBV9 and TRBJ2-1; D might be TRBD2 (5 bases). The V and J ends lost 1 base and 0 bases respectively, with 14 bases between them. This CDR3 has 17 residues. The germline CDR1 and CDR2 sequences are SGDLS and YYNGEE. CDR3 loop: CASSVSVGLSSYNEQFF. DNA of the CDR3: TGTGCCAGCAGCGTATCGGTCGGACTGAGCTCCTACAATGAGCAGTTCTTC.

This clonotype was found many times. The J gene is TRBJ1-1, the V gene TRBV6-4; 10 bases agree with TRBD1. The CDR3 contains 16 residues. The V gene's germline CDR1 is MRHNA and CDR2 SNTAGT. V was pared by 5 bases and J by 4 bases, with 10 bases of the junction left unmatched. The CDR3 reads CASSRTGGRASTEAFF. The CDR3 bases are TGTGCCAGCAGTAGGACAGGGGGACGGGCGTCCACTGAAGCTTTCTTT.

This clonotype was seen more than once but under ten times. The CDR3 coding sequence is TGCGCCAGCAGCCTGGGACTAGCGGGGGTCGAGACCCAGTACTTC. It translates to CASSLGLAGVETQYF. The V gene is TRBV5-1, the J gene TRBJ2-5; the match to TRBD2 covers 14 bases. V was pared by 4 bases and J by 5 bases, with 4 bases of the junction left unmatched. The germline V gene encodes CDR1 SGHRS and CDR2 YFSETQ. This CDR3 region has 15 residues.

The gene calls are TRBV5-4 and TRBJ2-5, with a weak D call TRBD1 (6 bases). Trimming took 0 bases from V and 4 from J, leaving 10 bases between them. Per germline, CDR1 SGHNT and CDR2 YYREEE (reference sequence). CDR3 length: 14 residues. The CDR3 region has the DNA TGTGCCAGCAGCTTGGTTTCAGGGGTAGAGACCCAGTACTTC. Its translation is CASSLVSGVETQYF. Full variable domain (remainder filled in from reference TRBV5-4 and TRBJ2-5): ETGVTQSPTHLIKTRGQQVTLRCSSQSGHNTVSWYQQALGQGPQFIFQYYREEENGRGNFPPRFSGLQFPNYSSELNVNALELDDSALYLCASSLVSGVETQYFGPGTRLLVL.

This clonotype was seen ten or more times. The CDR3: CASLSGTYEQYF. Written as DNA, the CDR3 is TGTGCCAGCTTAAGCGGGACATACGAGCAGTACTTC. The gene calls are TRBV28 and TRBJ2-7; a weak D match, TRBD2 (7 bases). This CDR3 is built from 12 residues. The V and J ends lost 8 bases and 4 bases respectively, with 12 bases between them. Per the germline V gene, CDR1 is MDHEN and CDR2 is SYDVKM.

This clonotype has only a few counts. This chain joins TRBV6-2 or TRBV6-3 and TRBJ2-2; 7 positions agree with TRBD1. The CDR3 consists of 14 residues. Germline CDR1 and CDR2: MNHEY and SVGEGT. V shed 6 bases, J shed 3 bases, and the junction held 4 bases outside the gene matches. The CDR3 sequence is CASSRGWDTGELFF. The DNA of the CDR3 is TGTGCCAGCAGCAGGGGGTGGGACACCGGGGAGCTGTTTTTT.

This clonotype occurred a few times. The genes are TRBV19 and TRBJ2-7, with D perhaps being TRBD1 or TRBD2 (5 bases each). The CDR3 has 14 residues. V lost 6 bases and J lost 2, with 14 bases in between. The germline CDR1 and CDR2 sequences are LNHDA and SQIVND (reference sequence). CDR3 in amino acids: CASRNRDPPYEQYF. CDR3 sequence (DNA): TGTGCCAGTAGAAACCGGGACCCTCCCTACGAGCAGTACTTC. The complete variable domain, with remaining parts taken from reference TRBV19 and TRBJ2-7, reads DGGITQSPKYLFRKEGQNVTLSCEQNLNHDAMYWYRQDPGQGLRLIYYSQIVNDFQKGDIAEGYSVSREKKESFPLTVTSAQKNPTAFYLCASRNRDPPYEQYFGPGTRLTVT.

This clonotype was seen at least ten times. V is TRBV4-2 and J is TRBJ2-7; D is uncertain. This CDR3 region has 12 residues. The germline V and J ends were trimmed by 1 base and 2 bases, with 3 bases remaining between them. The germline gives CDR1 LGHNA, CDR2 YNFKEQ. The CDR3 is CASSQGTYEQYF. The CDR3, as DNA: TGTGCCAGCAGCCAAGGGACCTACGAGCAGTACTTC.

The chain combines TRBV19 with TRBJ1-2; D is undetermined. V was clipped by 4 bases and J by 3 bases, with 15 bases between them. Germline V gene data show CDR1 as LNHDA and CDR2 as SQIVND (reference sequence). The CDR3 totals 15 residues. The CDR3 sequence: CASSTFSGTDYGYTF. Here the CDR3 DNA reads TGTGCCAGTAGTACCTTCTCGGGAACGGACTATGGCTACACCTTC. Looking up the rest from reference TRBV19 and TRBJ1-2 gives the full variable domain: DGGITQSPKYLFRKEGQNVTLSCEQNLNHDAMYWYRQDPGQGLRLIYYSQIVNDFQKGDIAEGYSVSREKKESFPLTVTSAQKNPTAFYLCASSTFSGTDYGYTFGSGTRLTVV.

In this sample, this clonotype turned up many times. The chain couples TRBV6-2 or TRBV6-3 to TRBJ2-6; 8 nucleotides agree with TRBD1. Germline-derived CDR1 and CDR2 are MNHEY and SVGEGT. This CDR3 has 18 residues. The V and J ends lost 5 bases and 0 bases, in that order; junction bases with no gene match: 9. CDR3 in amino acids: CASSDIITGGSGANVLTF. In DNA, the CDR3 is TGTGCCAGCAGTGACATCATCACAGGGGGCTCTGGGGCCAACGTCCTGACTTTC.

This clonotype came up many times. The chain is built from TRBV20-1 and TRBJ2-1, with TRBD1 matching 8 bases. CDR1 and CDR2 (germline): DFQATT, SNEGSKA (reference sequence). The CDR3 totals 13 residues. DNA for the CDR3: TGCTTAATCCCCGGACAGGGATCGGTTGAGCAGTTCTTC. Translated, it gives CLIPGQGSVEQFF.